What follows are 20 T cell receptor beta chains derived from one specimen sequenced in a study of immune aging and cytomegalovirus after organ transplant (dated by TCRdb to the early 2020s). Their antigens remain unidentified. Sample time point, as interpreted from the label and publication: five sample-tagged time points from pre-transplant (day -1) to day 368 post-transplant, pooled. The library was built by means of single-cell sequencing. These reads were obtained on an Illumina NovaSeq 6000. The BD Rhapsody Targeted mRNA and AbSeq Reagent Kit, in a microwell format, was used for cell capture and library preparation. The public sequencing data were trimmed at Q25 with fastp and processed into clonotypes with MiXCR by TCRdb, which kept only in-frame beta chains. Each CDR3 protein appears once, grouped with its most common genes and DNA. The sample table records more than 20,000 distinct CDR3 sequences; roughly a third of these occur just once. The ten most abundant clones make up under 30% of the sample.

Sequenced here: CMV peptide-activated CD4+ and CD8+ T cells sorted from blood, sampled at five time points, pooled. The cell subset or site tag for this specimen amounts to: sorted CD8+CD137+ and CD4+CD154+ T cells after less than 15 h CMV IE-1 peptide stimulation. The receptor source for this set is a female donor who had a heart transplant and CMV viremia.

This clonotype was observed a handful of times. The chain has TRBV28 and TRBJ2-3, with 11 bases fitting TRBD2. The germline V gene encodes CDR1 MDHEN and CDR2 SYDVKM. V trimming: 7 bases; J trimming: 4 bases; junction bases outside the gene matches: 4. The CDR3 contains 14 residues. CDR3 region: CASMKLAGADTQYF. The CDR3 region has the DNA TGTGCCAGCATGAAACTAGCGGGAGCAGATACGCAGTATTTT.

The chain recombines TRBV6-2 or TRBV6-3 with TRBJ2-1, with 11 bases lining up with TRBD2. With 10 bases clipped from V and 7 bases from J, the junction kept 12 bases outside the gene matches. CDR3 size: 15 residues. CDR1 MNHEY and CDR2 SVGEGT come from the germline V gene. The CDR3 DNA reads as TGTGCCAACAGGGACCTAGCGGGGGGTCGGAATGAGCAGTTCTTC. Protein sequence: CANRDLAGGRNEQFF.

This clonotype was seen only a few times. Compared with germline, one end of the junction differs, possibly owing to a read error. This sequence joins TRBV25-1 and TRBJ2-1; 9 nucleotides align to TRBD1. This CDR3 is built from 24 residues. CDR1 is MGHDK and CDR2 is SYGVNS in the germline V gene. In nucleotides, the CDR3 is TGTGCCAGCAGTGAGCTAGACCTGGGGGACAGGGTCCCTCGGCGTAGCGCTCATATCATTGAGCAGCCCTTC. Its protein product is CASSELDLGDRVPRRSAHIIEQPF.

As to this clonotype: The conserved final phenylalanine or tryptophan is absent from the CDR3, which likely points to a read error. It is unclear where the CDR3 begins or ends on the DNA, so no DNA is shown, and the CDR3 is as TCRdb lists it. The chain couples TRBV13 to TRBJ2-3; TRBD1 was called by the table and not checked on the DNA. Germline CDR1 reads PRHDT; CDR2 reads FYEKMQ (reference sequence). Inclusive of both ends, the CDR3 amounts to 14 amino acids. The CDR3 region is CASSTSAGTYTQYL.

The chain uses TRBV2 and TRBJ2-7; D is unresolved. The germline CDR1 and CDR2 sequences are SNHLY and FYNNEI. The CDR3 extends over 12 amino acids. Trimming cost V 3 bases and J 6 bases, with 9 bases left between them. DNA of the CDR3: TGTGCCAGCAGTGATGGACCAGGCGAGCAGTACTTC. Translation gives CASSDGPGEQYF.

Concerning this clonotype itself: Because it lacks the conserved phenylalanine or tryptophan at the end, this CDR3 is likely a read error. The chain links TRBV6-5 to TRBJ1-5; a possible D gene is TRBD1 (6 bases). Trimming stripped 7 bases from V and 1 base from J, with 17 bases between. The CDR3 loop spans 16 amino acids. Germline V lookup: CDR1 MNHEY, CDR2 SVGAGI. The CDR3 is CASTQTGAKSNQPQHL. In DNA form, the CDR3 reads TGTGCCAGCACCCAGACAGGAGCGAAAAGCAATCAGCCCCAGCATCTT.

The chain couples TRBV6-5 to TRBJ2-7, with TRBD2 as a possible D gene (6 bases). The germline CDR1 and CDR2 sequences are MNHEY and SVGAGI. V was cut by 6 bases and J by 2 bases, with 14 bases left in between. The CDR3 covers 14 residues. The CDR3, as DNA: TGTGCCAGCAGCTACGCGGGGAGAACCTACGAGCAGTACTTC. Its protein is CASSYAGRTYEQYF.

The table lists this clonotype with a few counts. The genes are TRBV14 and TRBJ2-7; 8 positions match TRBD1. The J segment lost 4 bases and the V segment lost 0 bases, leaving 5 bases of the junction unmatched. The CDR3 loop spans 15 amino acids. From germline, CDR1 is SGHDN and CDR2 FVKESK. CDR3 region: CASSQDSQGAYEQYF. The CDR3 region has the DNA TGTGCCAGCAGCCAAGATAGTCAGGGGGCGTACGAGCAGTACTTC.

This CDR3 reads CSQRAESSYEQYF. The CDR3 coding sequence is TGCAGTCAGAGGGCGGAAAGCTCCTACGAGCAGTACTTC. The chain employs TRBV20-1 and TRBJ2-7; possibly TRBD2 for D (5 bases). V lost 8 bases and J lost 0, with 14 bases in between. Germline V gene sequence: CDR1 DFQATT, CDR2 SNEGSKA (reference sequence). This CDR3 spans 13 amino acids.

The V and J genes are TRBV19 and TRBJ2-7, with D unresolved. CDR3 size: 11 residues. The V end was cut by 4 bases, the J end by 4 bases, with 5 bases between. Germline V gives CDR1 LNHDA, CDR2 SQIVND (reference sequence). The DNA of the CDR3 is TGTGCCAGTAGTAGCGGTTACGAGCAGTACTTC. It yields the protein CASSSGYEQYF.

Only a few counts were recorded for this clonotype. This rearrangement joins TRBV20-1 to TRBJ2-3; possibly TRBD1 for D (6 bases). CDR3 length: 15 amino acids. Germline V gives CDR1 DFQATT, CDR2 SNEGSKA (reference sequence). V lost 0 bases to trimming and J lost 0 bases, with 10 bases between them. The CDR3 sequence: CSARDEGVSTDTQYF. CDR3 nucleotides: TGCAGTGCTAGAGATGAGGGGGTGAGCACAGATACGCAGTATTTT.

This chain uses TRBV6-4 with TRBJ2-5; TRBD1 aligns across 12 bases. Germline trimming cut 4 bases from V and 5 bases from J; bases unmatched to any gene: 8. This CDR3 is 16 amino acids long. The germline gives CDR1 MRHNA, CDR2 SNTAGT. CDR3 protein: CASSVTGTGGLETQYF. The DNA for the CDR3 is TGTGCCAGCAGTGTAACCGGGACAGGGGGCCTGGAGACCCAGTACTTC.

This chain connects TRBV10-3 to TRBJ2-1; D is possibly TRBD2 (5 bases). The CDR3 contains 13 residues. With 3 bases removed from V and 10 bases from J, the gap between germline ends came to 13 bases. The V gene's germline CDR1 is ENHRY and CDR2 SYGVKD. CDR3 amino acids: CAISDERSREQFF. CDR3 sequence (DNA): TGTGCCATCAGTGATGAGCGGTCGAGGGAGCAGTTCTTC.

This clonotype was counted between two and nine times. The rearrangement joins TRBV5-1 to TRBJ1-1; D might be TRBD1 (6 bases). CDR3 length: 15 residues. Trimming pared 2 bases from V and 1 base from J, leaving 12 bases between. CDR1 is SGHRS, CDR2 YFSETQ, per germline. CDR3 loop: CASSLEQGRNTEAFF. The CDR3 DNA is TGCGCCAGCAGCTTAGAGCAGGGGCGGAACACTGAAGCTTTCTTT.

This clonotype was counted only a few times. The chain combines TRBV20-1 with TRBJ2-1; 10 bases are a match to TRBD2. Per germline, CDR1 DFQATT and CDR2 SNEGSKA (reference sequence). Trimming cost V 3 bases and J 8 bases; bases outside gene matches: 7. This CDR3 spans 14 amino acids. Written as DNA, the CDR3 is TGCAGTGCTAGTTTGGTTAGCGGGAGGTATGAGCAGTTCTTC. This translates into CSASLVSGRYEQFF.

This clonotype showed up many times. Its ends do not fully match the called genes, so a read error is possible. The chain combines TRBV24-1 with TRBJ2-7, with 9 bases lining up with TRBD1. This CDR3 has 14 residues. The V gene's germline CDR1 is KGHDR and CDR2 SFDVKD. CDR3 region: CATSDRGQGYERYF. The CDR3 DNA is TGTGCCACCAGTGATAGGGGACAGGGCTACGAGCGGTACTTC.

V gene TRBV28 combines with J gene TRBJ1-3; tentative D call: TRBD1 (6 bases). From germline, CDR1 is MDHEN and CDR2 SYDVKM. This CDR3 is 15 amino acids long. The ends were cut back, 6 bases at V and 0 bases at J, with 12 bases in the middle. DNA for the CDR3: TGTGCCAGCAGAAGTACAGGGATCTCTGGAAACACCATATATTTT. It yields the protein CASRSTGISGNTIYF. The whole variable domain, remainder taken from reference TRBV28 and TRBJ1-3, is DVKVTQSSRYLVKRTGEKVFLECVQDMDHENMFWYRQDPGLGLRLIYFSYDVKMKEKGDIPEGYSVSREKKERFSLILESASTNQTSMYLCASRSTGISGNTIYFGEGSWLTVV.

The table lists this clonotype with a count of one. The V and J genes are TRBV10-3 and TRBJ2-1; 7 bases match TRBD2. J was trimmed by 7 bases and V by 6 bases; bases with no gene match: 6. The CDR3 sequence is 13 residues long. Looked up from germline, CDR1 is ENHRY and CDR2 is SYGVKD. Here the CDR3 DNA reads TGTGCCATCAGGAATGGGGGGGGGAATGAGCAGTTCTTC. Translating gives CAIRNGGGNEQFF.

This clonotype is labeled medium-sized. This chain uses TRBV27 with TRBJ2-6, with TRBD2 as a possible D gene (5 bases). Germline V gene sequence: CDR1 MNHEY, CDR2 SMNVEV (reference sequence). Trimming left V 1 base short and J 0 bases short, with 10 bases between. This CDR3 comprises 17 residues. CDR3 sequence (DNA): TGTGCCAGCAGTTTATTGGAAGGAGGCTCTGGGGCCAACGTCCTGACTTTC. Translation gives CASSLLEGGSGANVLTF.

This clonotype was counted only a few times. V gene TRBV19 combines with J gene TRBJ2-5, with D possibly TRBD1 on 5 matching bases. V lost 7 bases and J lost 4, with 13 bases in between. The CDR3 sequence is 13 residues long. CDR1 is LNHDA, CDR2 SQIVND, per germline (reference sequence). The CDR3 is CASTQTRGETQYF. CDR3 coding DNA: TGTGCCAGTACGCAAACAAGGGGAGAGACCCAGTACTTC.